This T cell receptor beta chain was retrieved from a study of CD8+ T cells in alopecia areata. cDNA reverse transcribed from extracted RNA served as the sequencing template. The method was immunoSEQ multiplex PCR; TCRdb's version includes in-frame clones alone and lacks a portion of them. This repertoire shows some 190,000 clones, around three fifths found once; its top ten account for 1.3%. The treatment was: oral pan-JAK inhibitor, 5-10 mg twice daily. Study-wide results and limits: Mice showed TCR sharing more clearly than patients did, possibly owing to HLA.

V dropped 5 bases and J dropped 3 bases, with 7 bases sitting between them. Germline CDR1 reads GTSNPN; CDR2 reads SVGIG (reference sequence). The CDR3 length is 11 residues. In its sample, this clone was seen once. Its specificity is unknown. The sequence came from a human donor with alopecia areata. The chain links TRBV30 to TRBJ1-1; D ambiguous. The sequenced sample was CD4+ T cells sorted from blood, obtained between weeks 49 and 50, from a patient treated with tofacitinib. The CDR3 DNA sequence: TGTGCCTGGGAAGACGACACTGAAGCTTTCTTT. Translating it yields CAWEDDTEAFF.